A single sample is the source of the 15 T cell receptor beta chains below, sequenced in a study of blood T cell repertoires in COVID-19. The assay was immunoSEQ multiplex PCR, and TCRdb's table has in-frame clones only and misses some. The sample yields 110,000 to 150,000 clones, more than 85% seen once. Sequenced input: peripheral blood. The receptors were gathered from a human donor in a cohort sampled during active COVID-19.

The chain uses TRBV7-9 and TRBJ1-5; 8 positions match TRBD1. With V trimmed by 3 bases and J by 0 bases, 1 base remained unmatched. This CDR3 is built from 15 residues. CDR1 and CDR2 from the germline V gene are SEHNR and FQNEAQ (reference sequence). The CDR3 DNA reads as TGTGCCAGCAGCTTGGGGACAGGTAGCAATCAGCCCCAGCATTTT. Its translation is CASSLGTGSNQPQHF.

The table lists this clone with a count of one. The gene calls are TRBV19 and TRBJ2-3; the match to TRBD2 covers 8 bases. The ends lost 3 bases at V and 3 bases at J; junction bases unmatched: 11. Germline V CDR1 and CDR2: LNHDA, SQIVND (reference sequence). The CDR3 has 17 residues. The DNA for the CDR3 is TGTGCCAGTAGTATGGGAGGGGGGACTAGAGCAACAGATACGCAGTATTTT. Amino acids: CASSMGGGTRATDTQYF.

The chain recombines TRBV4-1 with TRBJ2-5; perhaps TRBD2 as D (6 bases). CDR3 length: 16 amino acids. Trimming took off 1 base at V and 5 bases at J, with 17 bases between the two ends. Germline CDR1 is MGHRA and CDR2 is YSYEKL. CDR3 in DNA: TGCGCCAGCAGCCAAGTAAACGGGGGAGAGGGGGAGACCCAGTACTTC. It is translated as CASSQVNGGEGETQYF.

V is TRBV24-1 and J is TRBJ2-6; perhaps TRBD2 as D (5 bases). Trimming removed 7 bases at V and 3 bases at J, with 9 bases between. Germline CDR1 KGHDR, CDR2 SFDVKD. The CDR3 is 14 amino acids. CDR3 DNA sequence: TGTGCCACCAGCGAGGGTGATGGGGCCAACGTCCTGACTTTC. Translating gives CATSEGDGANVLTF.

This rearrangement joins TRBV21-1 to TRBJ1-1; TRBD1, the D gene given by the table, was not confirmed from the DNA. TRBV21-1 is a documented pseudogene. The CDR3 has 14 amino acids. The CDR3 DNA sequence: TGTGCCAGCTGTAGGACAGGGGTACACACTGAAGCTTTCTTT. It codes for CASCRTGVHTEAFF.

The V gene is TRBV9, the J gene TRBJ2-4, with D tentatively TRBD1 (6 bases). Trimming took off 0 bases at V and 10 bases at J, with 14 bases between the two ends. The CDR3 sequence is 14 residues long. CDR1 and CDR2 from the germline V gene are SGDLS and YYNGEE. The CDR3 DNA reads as TGTGCCAGCAGCGTAGGAGAAGTAAGGGGGATTCAGTACTTC. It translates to CASSVGEVRGIQYF.

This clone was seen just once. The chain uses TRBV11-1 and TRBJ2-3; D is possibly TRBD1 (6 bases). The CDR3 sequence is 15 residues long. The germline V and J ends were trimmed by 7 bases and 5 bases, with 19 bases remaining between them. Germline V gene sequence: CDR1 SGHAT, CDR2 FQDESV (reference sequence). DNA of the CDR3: TGTGCCAGCACCCAGGGGATGGTTTGGGAAGATACGCAGTATTTT. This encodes CASTQGMVWEDTQYF.

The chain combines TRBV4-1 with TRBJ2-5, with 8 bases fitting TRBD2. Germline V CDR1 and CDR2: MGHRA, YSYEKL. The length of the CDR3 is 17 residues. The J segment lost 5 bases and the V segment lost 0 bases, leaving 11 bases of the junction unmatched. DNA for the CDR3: TGCGCCAGCAGCCAAGAAGATTTCGGGGGGGGCCGGGAGACCCAGTACTTC. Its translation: CASSQEDFGGGRETQYF.

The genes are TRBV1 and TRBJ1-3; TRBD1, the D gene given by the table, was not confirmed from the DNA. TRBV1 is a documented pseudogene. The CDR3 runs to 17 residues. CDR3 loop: CTSSRPFLRISGNTIYF. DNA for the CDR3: TGCACCAGCAGCCGTCCTTTTCTCAGGATCTCTGGAAACACCATATATTTT.

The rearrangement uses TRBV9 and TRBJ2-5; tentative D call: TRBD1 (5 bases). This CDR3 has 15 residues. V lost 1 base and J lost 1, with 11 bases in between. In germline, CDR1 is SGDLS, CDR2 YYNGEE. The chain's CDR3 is CASSVQGIPQETQYF. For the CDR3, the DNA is TGTGCCAGCAGCGTACAGGGAATCCCCCAAGAGACCCAGTACTTC. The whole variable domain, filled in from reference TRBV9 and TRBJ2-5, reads DSGVTQTPKHLITATGQRVTLRCSPRSGDLSVYWYQQSLDQGLQFLIQYYNGEERAKGNILERFSAQQFPDLHSELNLSSLELGDSALYFCASSVQGIPQETQYFGPGTRLLVL.

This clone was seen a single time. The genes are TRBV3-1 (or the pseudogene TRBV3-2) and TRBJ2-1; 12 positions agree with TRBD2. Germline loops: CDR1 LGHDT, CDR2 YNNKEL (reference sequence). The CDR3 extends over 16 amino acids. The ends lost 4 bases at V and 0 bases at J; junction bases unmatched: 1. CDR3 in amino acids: CASSPTSGSSYNEQFF. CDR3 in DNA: TGTGCCAGCAGCCCGACTAGCGGGAGCTCCTACAATGAGCAGTTCTTC.

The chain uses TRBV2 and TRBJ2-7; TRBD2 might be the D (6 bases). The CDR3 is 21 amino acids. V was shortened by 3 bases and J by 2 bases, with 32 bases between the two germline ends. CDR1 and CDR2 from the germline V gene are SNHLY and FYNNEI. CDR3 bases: TGTGCCAGCAGTGACCCCCGGAGGGGCAGCATAGCGCCCTCCCTCCCCTACGAGCAGTACTTC. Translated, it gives CASSDPRRGSIAPSLPYEQYF.

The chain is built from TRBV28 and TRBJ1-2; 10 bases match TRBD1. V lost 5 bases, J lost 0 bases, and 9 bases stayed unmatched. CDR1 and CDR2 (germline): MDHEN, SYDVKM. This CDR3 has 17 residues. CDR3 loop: CASSPPGQGRANYGYTF. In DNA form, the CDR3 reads TGTGCCAGCAGTCCCCCGGGACAGGGGCGAGCTAACTATGGCTACACCTTC.

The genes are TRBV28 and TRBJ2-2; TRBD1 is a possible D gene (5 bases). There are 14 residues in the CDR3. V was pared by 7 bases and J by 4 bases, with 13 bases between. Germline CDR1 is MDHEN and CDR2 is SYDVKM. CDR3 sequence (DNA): TGTGCCAGCACCGGAGCAAGGGGCACCGGGGAGCTGTTTTTT. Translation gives CASTGARGTGELFF.

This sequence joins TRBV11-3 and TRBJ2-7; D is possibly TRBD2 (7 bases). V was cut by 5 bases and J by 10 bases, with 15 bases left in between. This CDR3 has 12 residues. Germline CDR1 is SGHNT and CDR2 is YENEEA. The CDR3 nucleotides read TGTGCCAGCAGCGAAAGGGGGGGGCCCCAGTACTTC. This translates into CASSERGGPQYF.